The TCR beta chain under discussion was sequenced for a study of patients and donors after allogeneic stem cell transplantation. A single record per CDR3 protein comes from TCRdb applying MiXCR to the RT-PCR reads. Of about a million distinct CDR3 sequences listed, approximately 19% were seen once; the top ten hold 5.5% to 6.5%. V was trimmed by 5 bases and J by 2 bases, leaving 13 bases between them. The CDR3 loop spans 14 amino acids. Germline CDR1 is SGHTA and CDR2 is FQGNSA. The chain links TRBV7-2 to TRBJ2-7; maybe TRBD2 (5 bases). The sequence derives from a human donor who was either an allogeneic HSCT recipient or a stem cell or donor lymphocyte infusion donor (not recorded which). It is not recorded whose cells these are; they may come from a transplant donor. Sequenced input: blood, either unsorted or a sorted T cell fraction (not recorded which). The CDR3 is CASSPERLTYEQYF. DNA of the CDR3: TGTGCCAGCAGCCCCGAGCGGTTGACCTACGAGCAGTACTTC. Looking up the rest from reference TRBV7-2 and TRBJ2-7 gives the full variable domain: GAGVSQSPSNKVTEKGKDVELRCDPISGHTALYWYRQSLGQGLEFLIYFQGNSAPDKSGLPSDRFSAERTGGSVSTLTIQRTQQEDSAVYLCASSPERLTYEQYFGPGTRLTVT.